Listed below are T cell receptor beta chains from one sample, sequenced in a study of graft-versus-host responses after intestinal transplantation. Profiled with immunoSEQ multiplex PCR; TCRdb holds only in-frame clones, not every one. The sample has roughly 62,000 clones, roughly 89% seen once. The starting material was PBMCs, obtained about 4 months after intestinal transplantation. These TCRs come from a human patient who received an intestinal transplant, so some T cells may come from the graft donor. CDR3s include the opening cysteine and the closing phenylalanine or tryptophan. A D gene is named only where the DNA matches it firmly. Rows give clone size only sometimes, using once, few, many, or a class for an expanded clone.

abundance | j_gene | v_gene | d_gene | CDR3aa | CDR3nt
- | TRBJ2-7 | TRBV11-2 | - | CASTDGGYEQYF | TGTGCCAGCACCGACGGAGGGTACGAGCAGTACTTC
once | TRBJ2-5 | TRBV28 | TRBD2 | CASGLAGWETQYF | TGTGCCAGCGGATTAGCGGGGTGGGAGACCCAGTACTTC
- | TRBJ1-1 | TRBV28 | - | CASSLFGGRREAFF | TGTGCCAGCAGTTTATTTGGGGGCCGACGAGAAGCTTTCTTT
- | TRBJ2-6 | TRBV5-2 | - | CASNVSRSTQSRANVLTF | TGTGCCAGCAACGTGTCTCGGAGTACACAAAGTCGGGCCAACGTCCTGACTTTC
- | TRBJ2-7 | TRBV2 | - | CAGRTVRYEQYF | TGTGCCGGACGGACGGTGAGATACGAGCAGTACTTC
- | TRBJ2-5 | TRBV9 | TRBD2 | CASSSGLAGPQETQYF | TGTGCCAGCAGCTCCGGACTAGCGGGCCCCCAAGAGACCCAGTACTTC
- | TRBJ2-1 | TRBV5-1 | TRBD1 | CASSSAAGTAYNEQFF | TGCGCCAGCAGCTCGGCGGCCGGGACAGCCTACAATGAGCAGTTCTTC
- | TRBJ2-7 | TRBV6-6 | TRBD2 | CASSYSPSGYEQYF | TGCGCCAGCAGTTACTCTCCTAGCGGGTACGAGCAGTACTTC
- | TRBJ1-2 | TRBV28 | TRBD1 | CASSLDRLLTGYTF | TGTGCCAGCAGTTTGGACAGGCTTTTGACTGGCTACACCTTC
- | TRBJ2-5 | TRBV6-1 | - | CASSEVGGQETQYF | TGTGCCAGCAGTGAAGTCGGCGGTCAAGAGACCCAGTACTTC
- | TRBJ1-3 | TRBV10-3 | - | CAASGNTIYF | TGTGCCGCATCTGGAAACACCATATATTTT
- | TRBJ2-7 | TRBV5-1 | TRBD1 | CASRPDRGEQYF | TGCGCCAGCAGACCTGACAGGGGCGAGCAGTACTTC
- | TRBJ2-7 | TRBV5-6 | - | CASSPGRGEQYF | TGTGCCAGCAGCCCGGGCAGGGGCGAGCAGTACTTC
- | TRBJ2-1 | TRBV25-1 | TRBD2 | CASSPLSAGVPYNEQFF | TGTGCCAGCAGTCCCTTAAGTGCGGGAGTTCCTTACAATGAGCAGTTCTTC
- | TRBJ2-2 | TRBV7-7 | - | CASSLERRTGELFF | TGTGCTAGCAGCTTAGAGCGGCGGACCGGGGAGCTGTTTTTT
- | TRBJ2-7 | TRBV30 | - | CAWKSQYEQYF | TGTGCCTGGAAATCCCAGTACGAGCAGTACTTC
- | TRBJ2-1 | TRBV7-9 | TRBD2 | CASSPPSGIHNEQFF | TGTGCCAGCAGCCCCCCTAGCGGGATCCACAATGAGCAGTTCTTC
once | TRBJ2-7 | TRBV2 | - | CASSNRLVPYEQYF | TGTGCCAGCAGTAACCGACTAGTCCCCTACGAGCAGTACTTC
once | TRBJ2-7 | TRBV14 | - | CASSQGARGTEQYF | TGTGCCAGCAGCCAAGGCGCACGGGGGACCGAGCAGTACTTC
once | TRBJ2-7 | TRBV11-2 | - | CASSPGLDSYEQYF | TGTGCCAGCAGCCCAGGACTTGACTCCTACGAGCAGTACTTC
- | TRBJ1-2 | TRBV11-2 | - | CASSLSQGSDGYTF | TGTGCCAGCAGCTTAAGCCAGGGTAGCGATGGCTACACCTTC
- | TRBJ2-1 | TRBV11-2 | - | CASSIGGGHYNEQFF | TGTGCCAGCAGCATTGGAGGGGGTCACTACAATGAGCAGTTCTTC
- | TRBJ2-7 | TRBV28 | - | CASSLRQSSYEQYF | TGTGCCAGCAGTTTGCGCCAGAGCTCCTACGAGCAGTACTTC
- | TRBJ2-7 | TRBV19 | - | CASSMGVYEQYF | TGTGCCAGTAGTATGGGCGTATACGAGCAGTACTTC
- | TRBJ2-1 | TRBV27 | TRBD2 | CASSKGTSGVNEQFF | TGTGCCAGCAGTAAGGGGACTAGCGGAGTGAATGAGCAGTTCTTC